Listed below are T cell receptor beta chains from one sample, sequenced in a study of identical twins. Each CDR3 protein gets one entry after TCRdb re-called the 5' RACE reads with MiXCR. The sample comprises fewer than 550,000 distinct CDR3 sequences, roughly an eighth of which are singletons, and approximately 0.9% rests with the top ten. The same specimen was also included in a second study, on yellow fever vaccine responses in identical twins.

Sequencing was carried out using CD4+ T cells sorted from blood. The receptor set was obtained from a woman under 30 in good health. The CDR3 runs from the conserved cysteine through the conserved F or W. D genes are given only for firm matches. Not every row has a clone size; where given, it reads once, few, many or a size class.

TRBJ2-1 | . | TRBD1 | TRBV27 | TGTGCCAGCGGACAGGGGGCGGTCAATGAGCAGTTCTTC | CASGQGAVNEQFF
TRBJ2-1 | few | TRBD1 | TRBV18 | TGTGCCAGCTCACCACTCACAGGGGGCAGGGGGAATGAGCAGTTCTTC | CASSPLTGGRGNEQFF
TRBJ1-5 | many | . | TRBV28 | TGTGCCAGCAGGACGCCGGGGAATGGTGTTCAGCCCCAGCATTTT | CASRTPGNGVQPQHF
TRBJ1-1 | . | . | TRBV9 | TGTGCCAGCAGCGGGTCTCCTAATTACAGGGTTACTGAAGCTTTCTTT | CASSGSPNYRVTEAFF
TRBJ2-7 | . | TRBD2 | TRBV4-1 | TGCGCCAGCAGCCAGCGGACTAGCGGGAGCGACGAGCAGTACTTC | CASSQRTSGSDEQYF
TRBJ2-1 | . | . | TRBV20-1 | TGCAGTGCTTACAGTTGGGACAATGAGCAGTTCTTC | CSAYSWDNEQFF
TRBJ2-1 | . | . | TRBV5-1 | TGCGCCAGCAGCTTAGGGACCACGCCTAACAATGAGCAGTTCTTC | CASSLGTTPNNEQFF
TRBJ2-7 | few | . | TRBV10-3 | TGTGCCATCAGTGAGGGTAATGGAGGGGTCTACGAGCAGTACTTC | CAISEGNGGVYEQYF
TRBJ2-7 | . | . | TRBV4-1 | TGCGCCAGCAGCCAGGAGGGACAAGGCCCCTACGAGCAGTACTTC | CASSQEGQGPYEQYF
TRBJ2-7 | few | . | TRBV12-3/TRBV12-4 | TGTGCCAGCAGCCTACAGGGCACTGGCTCCTACGAGCAGTACTTC | CASSLQGTGSYEQYF
TRBJ2-3 | many | . | TRBV12-3/TRBV12-4 | TGTGCCAGCAGTTTAGTCCGAACACCGGGGGATACGCAGTATTTT | CASSLVRTPGDTQYF
TRBJ2-2 | . | . | TRBV2 | TGTGCCAGCAGTGAAGACAGTCGGACCGGGGAGCTGTTTTTT | CASSEDSRTGELFF
TRBJ2-4 | few | . | TRBV7-9 | TGTGCCAGCAGCTTAGGCGAGGCGGGCAAAAACATTCAGTACTTC | CASSLGEAGKNIQYF
TRBJ2-5 | . | . | TRBV30 | TGTGCCTGGAACAGGGATCGGCTCGAGACCCAGTACTTC | CAWNRDRLETQYF
TRBJ2-5 | many | TRBD2 | TRBV29-1 | TGCAGCGTTGGAGGGGGACTAGCCCAAGAGACCCAGTACTTC | CSVGGGLAQETQYF
TRBJ2-3 | . | . | TRBV7-3 | TGTGCCAGCAGCTTAACTGCGGGTGGGGGAACAGATACGCAGTATTTT | CASSLTAGGGTDTQYF
TRBJ2-1 | many | TRBD2 | TRBV6-1 | TGTGCCAGCACGCTCCACGGGAGGGCCTGGGGAAATGAGCAGTTCTTC | CASTLHGRAWGNEQFF
TRBJ2-7 | once | TRBD1 | TRBV20-1 | TGCAGTGCTAAGGGACAGCACTACGAGCAGTACTTC | CSAKGQHYEQYF
TRBJ2-7 | . | TRBD1 | TRBV7-8 | TGTGCCAGCAGCTCTTTGTCTACCACAGGGGGCGGTAGGAGCTACGAGCAGTACTTC | CASSSLSTTGGGRSYEQYF
TRBJ2-2 | . | . | TRBV7-3 | TGTGCCAGCAGCTTAATCGCGGCAGGGCGGAACACCGGGGAGCTGTTTTTT | CASSLIAAGRNTGELFF
TRBJ2-3 | . | TRBD2 | TRBV5-1 | TGCGCCAGCAGACGTACCGGGACTAGCGGCACAGATACGCAGTATTTT | CASRRTGTSGTDTQYF
TRBJ1-3 | few | . | TRBV2 | TGTGCCAGCAGCCTCATGAGCTCTGGAAACACCATATATTTT | CASSLMSSGNTIYF
TRBJ2-3 | . | . | TRBV20-1 | TGCAGTGCCCCCCCGGGCGGTCCCACAAGAGATACGCAGTATTTT | CSAPPGGPTRDTQYF
TRBJ2-7 | . | . | TRBV20-1 | TGCAGTGCTAGAGGCGGAAAGCCCTACTCCTACGAGCAGTACTTC | CSARGGKPYSYEQYF
TRBJ2-7 | . | . | TRBV6-5 | TGTGCCAGCAGTTACAGAGGACCGACCTACGAGCAGTACTTC | CASSYRGPTYEQYF
TRBJ2-1 | few | . | TRBV11-2 | TGTGCCAGCAGCCTGTTGGGGGAGACCCATGAGCAGTTCTTC | CASSLLGETHEQFF
TRBJ2-2 | many | TRBD2 | TRBV29-1 | TGCAGCGTTGCGAGCGGGGTGGTCGGGGAGCTGTTTTTT | CSVASGVVGELFF
TRBJ1-6 | many | TRBD1 | TRBV7-9 | TGTGCCAGCAGCTACCCGGGACAGGGAGCTTCACCCCTCCACTTT | CASSYPGQGASPLHF
TRBJ2-7 | . | . | TRBV10-1 | TGCGCCAGCAGTGAGGAAAACGGGATGGAAGAGCAGTACTTC | CASSEENGMEEQYF
TRBJ1-2 | few | TRBD1 | TRBV5-1 | TGCGCCAGCAGCTTGGCCACGGGACAGGGGTACGGCTACACCTTC | CASSLATGQGYGYTF
TRBJ2-6 | . | TRBD1 | TRBV10-3 | TGTGCCATCAGTCGGGACAGGGGGAACTCTGGGGCCAACGTCCTGACTTTC | CAISRDRGNSGANVLTF